These 7 T cell receptor beta chains share one sample of origin, sequenced in a study of OX40 agonist ivuxolimab in advanced cancers. Measured with immunoSEQ multiplex PCR; TCRdb has only the in-frame clones, and not every one. The sample comprises some 83,000 clones, around 85% of which are singletons, and less than 2.5% rests with the top ten. The starting material was CD4+ or CD8+ T cells sorted from blood, obtained in a trial of the OX40 agonist ivuxolimab. These receptors all come from an adult with an advanced solid tumor such as melanoma, head and neck, liver or kidney cancer.

This chain joins TRBV11-3 and TRBJ2-7; TRBD1 matches at 8 bases. Germline CDR1 is SGHNT and CDR2 is YENEEA. Trimming cost V 1 base and J 8 bases; bases outside gene matches: 7. CDR3 length equals 14 residues. Here the CDR3 DNA reads TGTGCCAGCAGCTTAGCCCCTAGACAGGGGAAGCAGTACTTC. Translation: CASSLAPRQGKQYF.

This chain connects TRBV6-5 to TRBJ1-4; 8 nucleotides align to TRBD1. Looked up from germline, CDR1 is MNHEY and CDR2 is SVGAGI. V shed 5 bases and J 9 bases; nucleotides not matched to a gene: 2. The CDR3 is made up of 12 amino acids. The CDR3 loop reads CASSGTGQKLFF. The CDR3 DNA is TGTGCCAGCAGTGGGACAGGTCAAAAACTGTTTTTT.

This chain connects TRBV5-4 to TRBJ1-1; D might be TRBD1 (6 bases). The CDR3 has 16 residues. CDR1 and CDR2 from the germline V gene are SGHNT and YYREEE (reference sequence). V was clipped by 1 base and J by 4 bases, with 17 bases between them. CDR3 bases: TGTGCCAGCAGCTTGATCGGGGGGGGCGTGGGCACTGAAGCTTTCTTT. It yields the protein CASSLIGGGVGTEAFF.

The chain recombines TRBV28 with TRBJ1-4; 8 bases are shared with TRBD1. Germline trimming cut 5 bases from V and 3 bases from J; bases unmatched to any gene: 2. The V gene's germline CDR1 is MDHEN and CDR2 SYDVKM. CDR3 size: 14 residues. CDR3 DNA sequence: TGTGCCAGCAGTCAGGGGGCACCTAATGAAAAACTGTTTTTT. Protein product: CASSQGAPNEKLFF.

J is TRBJ2-5 and V is TRBV19, with 9 bases fitting TRBD2. Germline assignment: CDR1 LNHDA and CDR2 SQIVND (reference sequence). V dropped 4 bases and J dropped 3; count of bases not matched to a gene: 6. The CDR3 totals 15 residues. As DNA, the CDR3 is TGTGCCAGTAGTAGGAGCGGGAGGATGAAAGAGACCCAGTACTTC. Protein product: CASSRSGRMKETQYF.

The V gene is TRBV4-3, the J gene TRBJ2-7; 7 bases align to TRBD2. Germline-derived CDR1 and CDR2 are LGHNA and YSLEER. Trimming cost V 1 base and J 3 bases; bases outside gene matches: 12. The CDR3 totals 17 residues. The CDR3 spells CASSQVGGSLLGYEQYF. The DNA of the CDR3 is TGCGCCAGCAGCCAAGTCGGGGGGAGCCTCCTGGGCTACGAGCAGTACTTC.

CDR3 nucleotide sequence: TGTGCCAGTACTCAAAAGGGCATTTTGGAAAAACTGTTTTTT. Translated: CASTQKGILEKLFF. V gene TRBV19 combines with J gene TRBJ1-4, with D uncertain. Germline V gives CDR1 LNHDA, CDR2 SQIVND (reference sequence). There are 14 residues in the CDR3. Between the trimmed V and J ends, which lost 7 bases and 8 bases, there was a span of 17 bases. Drawing the rest from reference TRBV19 and TRBJ1-4, the complete variable domain is DGGITQSPKYLFRKEGQNVTLSCEQNLNHDAMYWYRQDPGQGLRLIYYSQIVNDFQKGDIAEGYSVSREKKESFPLTVTSAQKNPTAFYLCASTQKGILEKLFFGSGTQLSVL.